This entry lists 25 T cell receptor beta chains sequenced from one sample in a study of T cells in Graves' hyperthyroidism and ophthalmopathy. The TCR beta CDR3 regions underwent amplification using RNA transcripts as the source. First-round RT-PCR with HTBI primers amplified the TCR CDR3 region. Using its own MiXCR run on the multiplex PCR reads, TCRdb lists one record per CDR3 protein. This table has approximately 590,000 distinct CDR3 sequences, around 45% appearing once. Sequencing was performed on peripheral blood or thyroid tissue (not recorded which). The receptors stem from a woman aged 18-29 years with Graves' hyperthyroidism.

Here the CDR3 reads CATSDSQGAKVPGELFF. Written as DNA, the CDR3 is TGTGCCACCAGTGATTCCCAGGGGGCGAAGGTTCCCGGGGAGCTGTTTTTT. This chain joins TRBV24-1 and TRBJ2-2; 8 bases align to TRBD1. The CDR3 runs 17 residues. V trimming: 2 bases; J trimming: 6 bases; junction bases outside the gene matches: 10. The germline V gene has CDR1 KGHDR and CDR2 SFDVKD.

This clonotype was counted between two and nine times. Germline is not matched at one junction end, which may reflect a read error. The chain is built from TRBV10-3 and TRBJ2-5; D gene uncertain. Germline V gene lookup returns CDR1 ENHRY and CDR2 SYGVKD. The CDR3 runs to 13 residues. In DNA form, the CDR3 reads TGTGCCAGCAGTTTAGCCCCCCAAGAGACCCAGTACTTC. Translating gives CASSLAPQETQYF.

The table lists this clonotype with many counts. CDR3 amino acids: CASSLGVRTTEAFF. DNA of the CDR3: TGTGCCAGCAGCTTGGGGGTCCGAACTACTGAAGCTTTCTTT. The V call is TRBV7-2, the J call TRBJ1-1, with D possibly being TRBD1 (5 bases). The CDR3 length is 14 residues. Germline CDR1 SGHTA, CDR2 FQGNSA. V was pared by 3 bases and J by 5 bases, with 13 bases between.

This clonotype was seen only a few times. J is TRBJ1-5 and V is TRBV7-8; tentatively, D is TRBD1 (5 bases). Trimming left V 5 bases short and J 3 bases short, with 17 bases between. The CDR3 spans 16 residues. Germline assignment: CDR1 SGHVS and CDR2 FQNEAQ. The chain's CDR3 is CASSPIRRGDNQPQHF. CDR3 nucleotides: TGTGCCAGCAGCCCCATTCGGAGAGGGGACAATCAGCCCCAGCATTTT.

For the CDR3, the DNA is TGCAGCGTTTCGGGACTAGCGGGAGCCTACGAGCAGTACTTC. Translating it yields CSVSGLAGAYEQYF. The chain uses TRBV29-1 and TRBJ2-7; 14 positions match TRBD2. This CDR3 has 14 residues. J was trimmed by 2 bases and V by 5 bases; bases with no gene match: 2. The germline V gene encodes CDR1 SQVTM and CDR2 ANQGSEA.

The V call is TRBV25-1, the J call TRBJ1-6, with unresolved D. The CDR3 runs to 12 residues. V lost 9 bases, J lost 9 bases, and 12 bases lay in between. Germline assignment: CDR1 MGHDK and CDR2 SYGVNS. The CDR3 region has the DNA TGTGCCAGTCAAGGGTCGCGTTCACCCCTCCACTTT. It encodes CASQGSRSPLHF.

The V gene is TRBV7-9, the J gene TRBJ2-1; the match to TRBD1 covers 11 bases. The junction had 6 bases not matched to a gene; V was cut back by 1 base and J by 7 bases. This CDR3 has 16 residues. Per germline, CDR1 SEHNR and CDR2 FQNEAQ (reference sequence). CDR3 protein: CASSLDFGTGGNEQFF. CDR3 in DNA: TGTGCCAGCAGCTTAGATTTCGGGACAGGGGGAAATGAGCAGTTCTTC.

DNA for the CDR3: TGTGCCCCCTTTCGTGGGGGGGACCAGCCCCAGCATTTT. Encoded protein: CAPFRGGDQPQHF. The V call is TRBV10-3, the J call TRBJ1-5; possible D gene TRBD1, 5 bases. V lost 11 bases and J lost 7, with 18 bases in between. The CDR3 length is 13 residues. Germline-derived CDR1 and CDR2 are ENHRY and SYGVKD.

This clonotype was recorded many times. The chain is built from TRBV7-9 and TRBJ2-7; 8 bases are a match to TRBD1. Germline CDR1 reads SEHNR; CDR2 reads FQNEAQ (reference sequence). V gave up 7 bases and J gave up 2 bases; unmatched junction bases: 10. The CDR3 sequence is 15 residues long. The CDR3 reads CASIAGQGGTYEQYF. CDR3 sequence (DNA): TGTGCCAGCATCGCCGGACAGGGCGGAACCTACGAGCAGTACTTC.

About this clonotype itself: A junction end diverges from the germline sequence, so it may reflect a read error. V is TRBV10-3 and J is TRBJ2-7; 7 nucleotides agree with TRBD1. The germline gives CDR1 ENHRY, CDR2 SYGVKD. The CDR3 extends over 13 amino acids. The CDR3 here is CASTGQPYYGQYF. CDR3 in DNA: TGTGCCAGCACGGGACAGCCGTACTACGGGCAGTACTTT.

The chain combines TRBV7-2 with TRBJ2-5; D is undetermined. Trimming removed 10 bases from V and 5 bases from J, with 11 bases in between. Germline assignment: CDR1 SGHTA and CDR2 FQGNSA. CDR3 length equals 11 residues. The CDR3 DNA reads TGTGCCAAACCAACCTCGGAGACCCAGTACTTC. Amino acid sequence: CAKPTSETQYF.

V usage is TRBV10-3 and J usage is TRBJ2-2; weak D call: TRBD1 (6 bases). This CDR3 is built from 14 residues. Trimming took off 7 bases at V and 6 bases at J, with 15 bases between the two ends. Germline loops: CDR1 ENHRY, CDR2 SYGVKD. CDR3 sequence reads: CAITPTGSAGELFF. CDR3 sequence (DNA): TGTGCCATCACCCCGACAGGTAGCGCCGGGGAGCTGTTTTTT.

V usage is TRBV11-2 and J usage is TRBJ1-1; the D is unclear. The germline gives CDR1 SGHAT, CDR2 FQNNGV. This CDR3 comprises 14 residues. V was trimmed by 3 bases and J by 7 bases, leaving 15 bases between them. The CDR3 DNA sequence: TGTGCCAGCAGCTTTGGGCCTTCGACCGGTGAAGCTTTCTTT. Translation gives CASSFGPSTGEAFF.

The CDR3 nucleotides are TGTGCCAGCAGCGGGGGGTCGGGAGTTGAAAAACTGTTTTTT. Protein sequence: CASSGGSGVEKLFF. The chain combines TRBV9 with TRBJ1-4; D may be TRBD1 (5 bases). There are 14 residues in the CDR3. With 3 bases removed from V and 7 bases from J, the gap between germline ends came to 13 bases. Germline V CDR1 and CDR2: SGDLS, YYNGEE.

The chain links TRBV11-2 to TRBJ2-7, with TRBD2 identical over 9 bases. After removal of 5 bases from V and 4 bases from J, the junction contained 3 bases not matched to a gene. The CDR3 is 13 amino acids. Germline values: CDR1 SGHAT, CDR2 FQNNGV. The CDR3 nucleotides read TGTGCCAGCAGCAATACTAGCGGGTACGAGCAGTACTTC. Amino acids: CASSNTSGYEQYF. Filled out from reference TRBV11-2 and TRBJ2-7, the complete variable domain reads EAGVAQSPRYKIIEKRQSVAFWCNPISGHATLYWYQQILGQGPKLLIQFQNNGVVDDSQLPKDRFSAERLKGVDSTLKIQPAKLEDSAVYLCASSNTSGYEQYFGPGTRLTVT.

This clonotype was detected only a few times. The chain couples TRBV6-6 to TRBJ2-5, with D uncertain. The CDR3 covers 12 residues. From germline, CDR1 is MNHNY and CDR2 SVGAGI (reference sequence). The V gene lost 7 bases and the J gene lost 5 bases, with 11 bases spanning the gap. This chain's CDR3 is CASISRSETQYF. CDR3 DNA sequence: TGTGCCAGCATTAGCCGGTCGGAGACCCAGTACTTC.

This rearrangement joins TRBV5-1 to TRBJ1-4, with 7 bases identical to TRBD1. This CDR3 has 15 residues. J lost 6 bases, V lost 5 bases, and 10 bases had no gene match. Germline CDR1 reads SGHRS; CDR2 reads YFSETQ. The CDR3 region is CASSQGGTADEKLFF. For the CDR3, the DNA is TGCGCCAGCAGTCAAGGCGGGACAGCCGATGAAAAACTGTTTTTT.

The chain employs TRBV6-2 or TRBV6-3 and TRBJ2-2; D ambiguous. Germline CDR1 reads MNHEY; CDR2 reads SVGEGT. The V and J ends lost 6 bases and 4 bases respectively, with 21 bases between them. The CDR3 sequence is 17 residues long. CDR3 in DNA: TGTGCCAGCAGGCGGAGACTGGGGTTAAGCGTCACCGGGGAGCTGTTTTTT. Amino acid sequence: CASRRRLGLSVTGELFF.

This clonotype was found once. This chain joins TRBV25-1 and TRBJ1-2; D unresolved. This CDR3 is 14 amino acids long. The germline V gene encodes CDR1 MGHDK and CDR2 SYGVNS. V was clipped by 7 bases and J by 3 bases, with 15 bases between them. CDR3: CASTVADPDYGYTF. The CDR3 bases are TGTGCCAGCACAGTGGCCGATCCGGACTATGGCTACACCTTC.

This clonotype showed up many times. The chain uses TRBV7-2 and TRBJ2-7; tentative D call: TRBD2 (6 bases). Germline CDR1 and CDR2: SGHTA and FQGNSA. V dropped 7 bases and J dropped 0 bases, with 13 bases sitting between them. This CDR3 contains 14 residues. The CDR3 region has the DNA TGTGCCAGCACCAAGACTAGGGGCTCCTACGAGCAGTACTTC. Its translation is CASTKTRGSYEQYF.

This clonotype showed up many times. The rearrangement uses TRBV29-1 and TRBJ2-7, with 7 bases that match TRBD1. The CDR3 sequence is 13 residues long. Germline trimming cut 6 bases from V and 5 bases from J; bases unmatched to any gene: 10. Germline V lookup: CDR1 SQVTM, CDR2 ANQGSEA. The CDR3 protein is CSVLRQGPHEQYF. In nucleotides, the CDR3 is TGCAGCGTCCTTAGACAGGGTCCCCACGAGCAGTACTTC.

Many counts were recorded for this clonotype. The chain carries TRBV19 and TRBJ2-6; D gene ambiguous. V lost 6 bases and J 1 base, leaving 10 bases between the germline ends. The CDR3 is 15 amino acids. CDR1 and CDR2 from the germline V gene are LNHDA and SQIVND (reference sequence). The CDR3 spells CASRSVRSGANVLTF. In DNA form, the CDR3 reads TGTGCCAGTAGGTCCGTCCGGTCTGGGGCCAACGTCCTGACTTTC.

The sample holds many counts of this clonotype. CDR3 amino acids: CAISEGGGNNSPLHF. As DNA, the CDR3 is TGTGCCATCAGTGAGGGTGGAGGGAATAATTCACCCCTCCACTTT. V is TRBV10-3 and J is TRBJ1-6; D remains ambiguous. Trimming took 2 bases from V and 5 from J, leaving 10 bases between them. The length of the CDR3 is 15 residues. Germline lookup yields CDR1 ENHRY and CDR2 SYGVKD.

A word on this clonotype: The junction departs from germline at one end; a sequencing error may be responsible. This chain uses TRBV14 with TRBJ1-6; no reliable D call. The CDR3 is 16 amino acids. The germline V gene has CDR1 SGHDN and CDR2 FVKESK. Written as DNA, the CDR3 is TGCGCCAGCAGCCCTGACTGGCAGGTCTATAATTCACCCCTCCACTTT. Residues: CASSPDWQVYNSPLHF.

As regards this clonotype: The CDR3 end shows no conserved phenylalanine or tryptophan, and so a read error is likely. The gene calls are TRBV2 and TRBJ1-2; no firm D call. This CDR3 is built from 13 residues. V gave up 2 bases and J gave up 4 bases, with 8 bases separating them. Germline CDR1 SNHLY, CDR2 FYNNEI. The CDR3 bases are TGTGCCAGCAGTGAAACCCCTGTCTATGGCTACACCTCC. This sequence encodes CASSETPVYGYTS.